This T cell receptor beta chain is from a study of T cells in Graves' hyperthyroidism and ophthalmopathy. Overall study results and limits: In the blood, most expanded thyroid clonotypes above 0.001 appeared as well.

As to this clonotype: Antigen unknown.

Regions amplified from RNA transcripts were the TCR beta CDR3 regions. Researchers ran a first-round RT-PCR on the TCR CDR3 using the HTBI primer set. TCRdb reanalysed the multiplex PCR reads using MiXCR and keeps one entry per CDR3 protein. The sample has some 770,000 distinct CDR3 sequences, 15% to 20% seen once. V was pared by 5 bases and J by 7 bases, with 18 bases between. The CDR3 consists of 14 residues. From germline, CDR1 is MNHNS and CDR2 SASEGT. Newly diagnosed hyperthyroidism patients aged 18 to 65 years had disease lasting under 2 months. This receptor was identified in a man between 18 and 29 years old with Graves' hyperthyroidism. The sample comprised blood. The chain recombines TRBV6-1 with TRBJ2-7, with D possibly matching TRBD1 (7 bases). The CDR3 DNA follows: TGTGCCAGCAGTAGGGGCAGGGGGGTCAATGAGCAGTACTTC. This codes for CASSRGRGVNEQYF.